A selection of T cell receptor beta chains follows, all from one sample in a study of T cell responses to AZD1222 COVID-19 vaccine. Using immunoSEQ multiplex PCR, the repertoire was profiled, and TCRdb retains in-frame clones only, with some absent. This sample has about 140,000 clones; approximately 90% occur once, and the top ten carry approximately 3%. This material consisted of peripheral blood, taken 28 days after the second AZD1222 dose. All receptors derive from an adult who received the AZD1222 COVID-19 vaccine. Each CDR3 is given with its conserved first and last residue. The order of the fields is clone size, V gene, CDR3 protein. Size is omitted from some rows. Given values are once, few, many or a class for expanded clones.

NA TRBV5-1 CASSLEAAYNEQFF
once TRBV18 CASSPTGTFLNGYTF
NA TRBV7-9 CASSQDRTEAFF
once TRBV7-7 CASSTGLPSSYNEQFF
NA TRBV13 CASRSTGRSYGYTF
NA TRBV6-5 CASSPAGGSYGYTF
NA TRBV12-5 CASGLLPNTEAFF
NA TRBV12-3/TRBV12-4 CASSGQYEQYF
few TRBV28 CASSPRGAYGNLAKNIQYF
NA TRBV10-1 CASSGDTDRYNEQFF
NA TRBV12-5 CASGGVGNTEAFF
few TRBV28 CASSLFPGTGTINSPLHF
NA TRBV21-1 CASSNWGPNTEAFF
NA TRBV7-2 CASSLERGTEAFF
many TRBV4-1 CASSQRGGPNQPQHF